These T cell receptor beta chains were read from a single sample in a study of blood T cell repertoires in COVID-19. Repertoires were generated with immunoSEQ multiplex PCR, while TCRdb's copy carries only in-frame clones and drops some. The table lists about 140,000 clones, 70% to 80% of them singletons. Specimen: peripheral blood. The receptors here all came from a man over 45 with acute or convalescent COVID-19. Both conserved end residues are trimmed from each CDR3. Fields, in order: clone size, J gene, V gene, CDR3 protein. Clone sizes are given selectively: once, few, many, or a class where the clone is expanded.

>-|TRBJ2-1|TRBV19
ASRGRGESNEQF
>-|TRBJ1-3|TRBV30
AWTRQGENTIY
>-|TRBJ2-2|TRBV24-1
ATSDRDYNTGELF
>once|TRBJ2-1|TRBV19
ASSTGGTEQF
>-|TRBJ2-1|TRBV6-4
ASSRQGVSNEQF
>-|TRBJ2-3|TRBV19
ASSEGGSIGTDTQY
>-|TRBJ1-1|TRBV29-1
SVEDLGDMNTEAF
>-|TRBJ1-6|TRBV5-8
ASNKDRANSPLH
>-|TRBJ1-2|TRBV6-5
ASSYLSGTAYYGYT
>-|TRBJ2-7|TRBV19
ASSLGRDSYEQY
>few|TRBJ2-1|TRBV10-2
ASSETWTSGGRGNEQF
>few|TRBJ2-7|TRBV5-4
ASSLQQGKFEQY
>few|TRBJ1-5|TRBV3-1/TRBV3-2
ASSQVPGGHQPQH
>-|TRBJ2-3|TRBV3-1/TRBV3-2
ASSLRLAGGSGADTQY